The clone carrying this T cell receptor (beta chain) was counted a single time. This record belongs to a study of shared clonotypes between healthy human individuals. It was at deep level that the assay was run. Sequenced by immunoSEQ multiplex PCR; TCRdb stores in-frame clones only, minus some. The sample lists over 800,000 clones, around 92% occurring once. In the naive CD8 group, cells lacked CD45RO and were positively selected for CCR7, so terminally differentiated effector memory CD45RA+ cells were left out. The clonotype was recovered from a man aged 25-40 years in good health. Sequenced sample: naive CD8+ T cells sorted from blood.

DNA of the CDR3: TGTGCCAGCAGTGCAGGGCTTCAAGTCTCCTACGAGCAGTACTTC. Encoded protein: CASSAGLQVSYEQYF. V is TRBV2 and J is TRBJ2-7; tentatively, D is TRBD1 (5 bases). Germline V lookup: CDR1 SNHLY, CDR2 FYNNEI. V shed 4 bases and J shed 0 bases, with 13 bases lying between them. The CDR3 is 15 residues long.